The present T cell receptor beta chain was sequenced within a study of spatial heterogeneity in lung cancer. Overall study: Alpha-chain sequences were consistently detected less often than beta-chain sequences.

CDR1 and CDR2 from the germline V gene are LGHDT and YNNKEL (reference sequence). V lost 1 base and J lost 3; bases outside the gene matches: 3. The CDR3 length is 16 residues. Time point: sample taken at primary tumor resection. Unsorted whole RNA of tumor, nontumor lung or frozen PBMC was sequenced. The cohort: 70 to 75 early-stage, untreated non-small cell lung cancer patients. MiXCR, applied by TCRdb to the 5' RACE reads, yields one record per CDR3 protein. The sample gives 95,000 or so distinct CDR3 sequences, 7.5% to 10% of which show up once; about 7% is in the top ten. Study-wide results and limits: Relative to follow-up, resection was when ubiquitous expanded tumor TCRs appeared more in blood.

This clonotype appeared a few times. Antigen specificity is unknown. This sequence joins TRBV3-1 and TRBJ2-3; TRBD2 aligns across 11 bases. The material was PBMCs, obtained at surgery. This sequence was found in a male donor with early-stage non-small cell lung cancer. The CDR3 here is CASSQGSGGVTDTQYF. The CDR3 DNA is TGTGCCAGCAGCCAAGGTAGCGGGGGGGTTACAGATACGCAGTATTTT.